The clone carrying this T cell receptor (beta chain) was counted only a few times. What it recognizes is unknown. V was clipped by 1 base and J by 2 bases; unmatched bases: 5. Germline V gives CDR1 SGHTA, CDR2 FQGNSA. The CDR3 length is 17 residues. A second roughly 6 to 12 cycle PCR used barcoded and J-beta primers. Using its own MiXCR run on the 5' RACE reads, TCRdb lists one record per CDR3 protein. The table shows hundreds of thousands of distinct CDR3 sequences, with 20% to 25% occurring only once. This specimen belongs to a study of blood T cells in healthy people across ages. General study points: Unsorted PBMCs blocked a conclusive comparison of naive and antigen-experienced cells. The percentage of naive T cells correlated strongly with TCR beta diversity.

Staff drew approximately 9.1 milliliters of peripheral blood from each donor. These data also formed part of another study, on T cells of mothers and their children. From that second work: Related pairs of mothers and children showed slightly higher, non-significant overlap versus unrelated pairs.

The V call is TRBV7-2, the J call TRBJ1-2; 12 nucleotides align to TRBD1. What was sequenced was blood. The sequence was obtained from a boy between 10 and 17 years old in good health. The CDR3 DNA follows: TGTGCCAGCAGCTTAGAAGGAGGGACAGGGGGCAACTATGGCTACACCTTC. This codes for CASSLEGGTGGNYGYTF.